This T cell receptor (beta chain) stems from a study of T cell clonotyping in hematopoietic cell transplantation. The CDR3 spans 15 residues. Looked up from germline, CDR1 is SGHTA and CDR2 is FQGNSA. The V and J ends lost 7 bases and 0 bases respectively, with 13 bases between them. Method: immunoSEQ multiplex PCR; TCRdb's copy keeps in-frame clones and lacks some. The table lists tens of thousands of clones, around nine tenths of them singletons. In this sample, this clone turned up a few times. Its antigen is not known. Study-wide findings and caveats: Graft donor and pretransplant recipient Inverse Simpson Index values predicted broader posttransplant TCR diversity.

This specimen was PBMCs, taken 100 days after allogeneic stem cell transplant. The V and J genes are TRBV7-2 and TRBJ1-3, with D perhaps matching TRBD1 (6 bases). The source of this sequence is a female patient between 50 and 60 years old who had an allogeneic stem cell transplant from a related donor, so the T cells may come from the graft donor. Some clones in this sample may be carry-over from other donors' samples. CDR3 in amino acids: CASNRDFFSGNTIYF. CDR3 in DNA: TGTGCCAGCAACAGGGACTTTTTCTCTGGAAACACCATATATTTT.